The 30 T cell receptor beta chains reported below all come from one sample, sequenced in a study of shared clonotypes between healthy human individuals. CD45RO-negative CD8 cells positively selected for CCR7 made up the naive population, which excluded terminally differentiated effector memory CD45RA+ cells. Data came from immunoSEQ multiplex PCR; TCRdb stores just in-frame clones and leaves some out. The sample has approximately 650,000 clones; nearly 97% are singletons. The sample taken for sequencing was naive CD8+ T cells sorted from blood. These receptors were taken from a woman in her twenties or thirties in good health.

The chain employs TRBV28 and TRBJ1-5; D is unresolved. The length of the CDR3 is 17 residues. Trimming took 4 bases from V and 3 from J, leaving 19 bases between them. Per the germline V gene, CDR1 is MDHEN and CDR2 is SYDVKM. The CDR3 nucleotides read TGTGCCAGCAGTTCCCTGAACGTGACACGCCTCAATCAGCCCCAGCATTTT. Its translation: CASSSLNVTRLNQPQHF.

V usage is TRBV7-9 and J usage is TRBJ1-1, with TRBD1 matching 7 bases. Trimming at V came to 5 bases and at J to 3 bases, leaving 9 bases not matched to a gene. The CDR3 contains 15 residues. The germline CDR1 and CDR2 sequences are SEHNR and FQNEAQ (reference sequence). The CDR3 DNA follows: TGTGCCAGCAGCCCCATTTCGACAGGGTACACTGAAGCTTTCTTT. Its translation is CASSPISTGYTEAFF. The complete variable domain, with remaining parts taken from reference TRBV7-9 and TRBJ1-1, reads DTGVSQNPRHKITKRGQNVTFRCDPISEHNRLYWYRQTLGQGPEFLTYFQNEAQLEKSRLLSDRFSAERPKGSFSTLEIQRTEQGDSAMYLCASSPISTGYTEAFFGQGTRLTVV.

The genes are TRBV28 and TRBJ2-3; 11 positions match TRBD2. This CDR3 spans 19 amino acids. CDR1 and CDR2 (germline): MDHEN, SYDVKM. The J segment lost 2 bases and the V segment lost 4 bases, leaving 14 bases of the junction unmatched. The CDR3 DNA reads TGTGCCAGCAGTTACCCTATGTCGGGACTAGCGGATTACACAGATACGCAGTATTTT. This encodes CASSYPMSGLADYTDTQYF.

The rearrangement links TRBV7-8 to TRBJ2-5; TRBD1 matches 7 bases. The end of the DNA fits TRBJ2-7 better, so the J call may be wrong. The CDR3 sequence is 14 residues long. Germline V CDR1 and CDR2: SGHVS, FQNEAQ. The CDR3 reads CASSPAGGFHEQYF. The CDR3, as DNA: TGTGCCAGCAGTCCGGCAGGGGGTTTCCACGAGCAGTACTTC.

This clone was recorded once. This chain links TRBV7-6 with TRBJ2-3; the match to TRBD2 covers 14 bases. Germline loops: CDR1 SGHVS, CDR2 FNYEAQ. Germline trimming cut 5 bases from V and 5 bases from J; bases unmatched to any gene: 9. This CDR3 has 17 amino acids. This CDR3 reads CASSLGTSGSEEDTQYF. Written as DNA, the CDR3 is TGTGCCAGCAGCCTTGGGACTAGCGGGAGTGAGGAAGATACGCAGTATTTT.

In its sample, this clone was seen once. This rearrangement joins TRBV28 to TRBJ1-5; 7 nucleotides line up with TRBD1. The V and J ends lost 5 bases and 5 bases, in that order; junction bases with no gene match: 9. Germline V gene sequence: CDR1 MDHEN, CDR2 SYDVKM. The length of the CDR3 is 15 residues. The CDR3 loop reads CASSQKTGPDQPQHF. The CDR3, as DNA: TGTGCCAGCAGTCAAAAGACAGGGCCTGATCAGCCCCAGCATTTT.

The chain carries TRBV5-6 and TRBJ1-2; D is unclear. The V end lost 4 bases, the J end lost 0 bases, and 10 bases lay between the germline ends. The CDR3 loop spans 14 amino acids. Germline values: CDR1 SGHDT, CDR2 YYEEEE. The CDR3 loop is CASSRQTTNYGYTF. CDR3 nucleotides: TGTGCCAGCAGCCGACAAACTACTAACTATGGCTACACCTTC.

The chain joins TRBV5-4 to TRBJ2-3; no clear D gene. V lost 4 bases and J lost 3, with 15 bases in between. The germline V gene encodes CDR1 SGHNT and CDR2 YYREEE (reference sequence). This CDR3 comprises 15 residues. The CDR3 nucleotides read TGTGCCAGCAGCCCCGGGCCCCTCTGGACAGATACGCAGTATTTT. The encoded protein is CASSPGPLWTDTQYF. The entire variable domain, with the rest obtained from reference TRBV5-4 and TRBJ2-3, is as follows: ETGVTQSPTHLIKTRGQQVTLRCSSQSGHNTVSWYQQALGQGPQFIFQYYREEENGRGNFPPRFSGLQFPNYSSELNVNALELDDSALYLCASSPGPLWTDTQYFGPGTRLTVL.

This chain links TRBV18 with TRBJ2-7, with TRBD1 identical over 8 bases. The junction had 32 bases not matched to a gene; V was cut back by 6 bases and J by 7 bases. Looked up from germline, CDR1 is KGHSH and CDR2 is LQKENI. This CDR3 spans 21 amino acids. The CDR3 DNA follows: TGTGCCAGCTCCCAACGACAGGGGATACGGACAAAGACTAGTCGCCCTTCTGAGCAGTACTTC. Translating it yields CASSQRQGIRTKTSRPSEQYF. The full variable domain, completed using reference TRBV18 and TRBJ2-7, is NAGVMQNPRHLVRRRGQEARLRCSPMKGHSHVYWYRQLPEEGLKFMVYLQKENIIDESGMPKERFSAEFPKEGPSILRIQQVVRGDSAAYFCASSQRQGIRTKTSRPSEQYFGPGTRLTVT.

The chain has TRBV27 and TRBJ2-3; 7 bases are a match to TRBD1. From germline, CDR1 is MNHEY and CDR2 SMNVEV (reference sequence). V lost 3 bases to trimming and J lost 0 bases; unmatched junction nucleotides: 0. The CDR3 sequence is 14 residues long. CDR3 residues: CASSLGQSTDTQYF. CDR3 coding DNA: TGTGCCAGCAGTTTGGGACAGAGCACAGATACGCAGTATTTT.

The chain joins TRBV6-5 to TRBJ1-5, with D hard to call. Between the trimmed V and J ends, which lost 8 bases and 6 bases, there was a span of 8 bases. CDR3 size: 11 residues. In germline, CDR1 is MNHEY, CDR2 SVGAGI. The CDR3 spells CASGDAQPQHF. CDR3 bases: TGTGCCAGCGGCGACGCTCAGCCCCAGCATTTT.

The CDR3, as DNA: TGTGCCAGCAGCCCAAACGACCTAGGACTAGGGACCTACAATGAGCAGTTCTTC. This translates into CASSPNDLGLGTYNEQFF. V gene TRBV7-6 combines with J gene TRBJ2-1, with 7 nucleotides matching TRBD2. V was clipped by 5 bases and J by 2 bases; unmatched bases: 15. The germline V gene has CDR1 SGHVS and CDR2 FNYEAQ. The CDR3 consists of 18 residues.

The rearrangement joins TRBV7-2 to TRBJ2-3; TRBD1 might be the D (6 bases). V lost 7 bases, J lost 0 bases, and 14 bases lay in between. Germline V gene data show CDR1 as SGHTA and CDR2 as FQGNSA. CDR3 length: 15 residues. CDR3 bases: TGTGCCAGCACCTCGTCAGGACAGAGCACAGATACGCAGTATTTT. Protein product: CASTSSGQSTDTQYF.

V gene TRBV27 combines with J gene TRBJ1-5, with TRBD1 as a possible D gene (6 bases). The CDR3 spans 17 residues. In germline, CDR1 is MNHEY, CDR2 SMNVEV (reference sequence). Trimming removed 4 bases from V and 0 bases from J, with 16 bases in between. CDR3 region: CASSSLRDTVSNQPQHF. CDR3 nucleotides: TGTGCCAGCAGTTCCCTCCGGGACACAGTTAGCAATCAGCCCCAGCATTTT.

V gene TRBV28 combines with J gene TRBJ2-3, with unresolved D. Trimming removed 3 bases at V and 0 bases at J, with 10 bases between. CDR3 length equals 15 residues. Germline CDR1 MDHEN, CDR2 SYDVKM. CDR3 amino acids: CASSFFQVSTDTQYF. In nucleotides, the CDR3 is TGTGCCAGCAGTTTTTTCCAGGTTAGCACAGATACGCAGTATTTT.

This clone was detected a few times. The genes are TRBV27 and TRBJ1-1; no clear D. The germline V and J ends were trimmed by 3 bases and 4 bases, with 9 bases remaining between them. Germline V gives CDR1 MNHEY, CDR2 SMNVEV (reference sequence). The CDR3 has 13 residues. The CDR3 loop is CASSFFGFTEAFF. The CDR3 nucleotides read TGTGCCAGCAGTTTCTTTGGGTTCACTGAAGCTTTCTTT.

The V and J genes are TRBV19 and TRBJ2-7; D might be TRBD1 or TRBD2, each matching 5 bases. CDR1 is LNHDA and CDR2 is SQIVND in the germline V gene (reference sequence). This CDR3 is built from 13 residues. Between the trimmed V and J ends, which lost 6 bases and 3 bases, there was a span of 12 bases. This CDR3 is CASSEGRFYEQYF. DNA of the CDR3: TGTGCCAGTAGCGAGGGACGGTTCTACGAGCAGTACTTC.

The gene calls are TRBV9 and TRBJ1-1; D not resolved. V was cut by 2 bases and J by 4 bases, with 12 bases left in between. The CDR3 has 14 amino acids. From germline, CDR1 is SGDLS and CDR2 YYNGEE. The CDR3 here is CASSVAGSGTEAFF. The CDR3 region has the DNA TGTGCCAGCAGCGTGGCGGGCTCCGGCACTGAAGCTTTCTTT.

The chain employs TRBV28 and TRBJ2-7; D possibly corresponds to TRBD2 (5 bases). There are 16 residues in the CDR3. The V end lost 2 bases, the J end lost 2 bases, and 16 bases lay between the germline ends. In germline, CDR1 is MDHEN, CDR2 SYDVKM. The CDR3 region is CASSLHRRQRAYEQYF. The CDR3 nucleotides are TGTGCCAGCAGTTTACACCGGAGGCAGCGTGCCTACGAGCAGTACTTC.

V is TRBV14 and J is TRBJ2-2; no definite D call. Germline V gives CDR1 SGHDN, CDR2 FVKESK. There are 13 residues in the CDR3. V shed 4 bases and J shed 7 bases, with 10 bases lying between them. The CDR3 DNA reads TGTGCCAGCAGCCCCCTTTCGAGCGGGGAGCTGTTTTTT. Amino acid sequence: CASSPLSSGELFF.

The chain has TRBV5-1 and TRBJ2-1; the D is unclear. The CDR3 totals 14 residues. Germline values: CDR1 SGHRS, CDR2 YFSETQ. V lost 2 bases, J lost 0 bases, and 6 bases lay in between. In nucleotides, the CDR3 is TGCGCCAGCAGCTTACGGAGCTCCTACAATGAGCAGTTCTTC. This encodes CASSLRSSYNEQFF.

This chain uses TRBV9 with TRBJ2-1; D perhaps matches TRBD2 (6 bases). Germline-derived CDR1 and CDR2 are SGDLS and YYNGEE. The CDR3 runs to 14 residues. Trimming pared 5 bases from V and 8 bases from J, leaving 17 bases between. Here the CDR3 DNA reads TGTGCCAGCAGTCCCCCGCTAGCGATCCATGAGCAGTTCTTC. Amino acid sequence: CASSPPLAIHEQFF.

This CDR3 is CASSLAEVPYEQYF. The CDR3 DNA is TGTGCCAGCAGCTTAGCGGAAGTTCCCTACGAGCAGTACTTC. V is TRBV7-2 and J is TRBJ2-7; unclear D gene. CDR3 size: 14 residues. The ends were cut back, 0 bases at V and 2 bases at J, with 8 bases in the middle. Per germline, CDR1 SGHTA and CDR2 FQGNSA.

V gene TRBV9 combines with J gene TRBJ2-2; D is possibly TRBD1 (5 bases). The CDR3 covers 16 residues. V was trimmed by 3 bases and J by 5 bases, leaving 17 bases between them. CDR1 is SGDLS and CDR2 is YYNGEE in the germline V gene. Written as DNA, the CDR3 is TGTGCCAGCAGCGACGGTAGGGGTGGGTTGACCGGGGAGCTGTTTTTT. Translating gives CASSDGRGGLTGELFF.

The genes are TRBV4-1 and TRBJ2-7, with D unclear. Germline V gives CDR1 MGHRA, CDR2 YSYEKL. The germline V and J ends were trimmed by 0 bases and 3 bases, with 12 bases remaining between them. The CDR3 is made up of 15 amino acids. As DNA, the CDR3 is TGCGCCAGCAGCCAAGAAACCGGACGCAGCTACGAGCAGTACTTC. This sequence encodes CASSQETGRSYEQYF.

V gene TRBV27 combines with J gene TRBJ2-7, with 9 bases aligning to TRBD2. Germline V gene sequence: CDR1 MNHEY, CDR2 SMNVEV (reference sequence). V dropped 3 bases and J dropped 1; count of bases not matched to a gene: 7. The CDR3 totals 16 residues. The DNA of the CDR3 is TGTGCCAGCAGTTTTCGGTCTAGCGGGATTTCCTACGAGCAGTACTTC. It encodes CASSFRSSGISYEQYF.

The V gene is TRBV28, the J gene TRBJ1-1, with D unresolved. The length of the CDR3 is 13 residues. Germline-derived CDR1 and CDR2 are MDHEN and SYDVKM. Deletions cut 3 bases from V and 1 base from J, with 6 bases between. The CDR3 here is CASSFEGNTEAFF. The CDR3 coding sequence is TGTGCCAGCAGTTTTGAGGGGAACACTGAAGCTTTCTTT.

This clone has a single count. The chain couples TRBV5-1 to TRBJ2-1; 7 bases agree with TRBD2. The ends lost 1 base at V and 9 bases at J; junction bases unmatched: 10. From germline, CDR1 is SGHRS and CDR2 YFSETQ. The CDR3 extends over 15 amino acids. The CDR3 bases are TGCGCCAGCAGCTTGTTGTCTAGCGGTGGAAGTGAGCAGTTCTTC. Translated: CASSLLSSGGSEQFF.

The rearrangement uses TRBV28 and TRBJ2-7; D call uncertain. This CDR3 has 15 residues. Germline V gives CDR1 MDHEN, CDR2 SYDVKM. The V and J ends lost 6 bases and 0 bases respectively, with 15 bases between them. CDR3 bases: TGTGCCAGCAGCCCGCCTCGACGGCCCTCCTACGAGCAGTACTTC. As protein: CASSPPRRPSYEQYF. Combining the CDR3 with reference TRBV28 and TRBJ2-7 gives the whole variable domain DVKVTQSSRYLVKRTGEKVFLECVQDMDHENMFWYRQDPGLGLRLIYFSYDVKMKEKGDIPEGYSVSREKKERFSLILESASTNQTSMYLCASSPPRRPSYEQYFGPGTRLTVT.

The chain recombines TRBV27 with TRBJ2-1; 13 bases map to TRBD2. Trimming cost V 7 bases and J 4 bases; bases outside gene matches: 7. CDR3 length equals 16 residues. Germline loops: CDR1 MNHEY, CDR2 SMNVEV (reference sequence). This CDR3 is CASTLGTSGKYNEQFF. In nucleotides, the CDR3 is TGTGCCAGCACCCTAGGGACTAGCGGGAAGTACAATGAGCAGTTCTTC.